These T cell receptor beta chains were read from a single sample in a study of CD8+CD57+ T cells in acquired aplastic anemia. TCRdb reanalysed the reads using MiXCR and keeps one entry per CDR3 protein. The sample consists of hundreds of thousands of distinct CDR3 sequences, roughly 68% of them appearing once. Sequencing was done on a sample of sorted CD4+, CD8+, or CD8+CD57+ T cells (not recorded which) from PBMCs. All receptors derive from a human donor in good health, serving as a control. CDR3s include the opening cysteine and the closing phenylalanine or tryptophan. Each record gives: CDR3 length, J gene, V gene, clone size, D gene, CDR3 DNA, CDR3 protein. D genes are given only for firm matches. Not every row has a clone size; where given, it reads once, few, many or a size class.

>14|TRBJ1-5|TRBV19|.|.
TGTGCCAGCAGCAGAGCCGGAACTAGTTTCAATCAGCATTTT
CASSRAGTSFNQHF
>15|TRBJ2-1|TRBV19|.|TRBD2
TGTGCCAGTAGTACCCCGGGACTAGTGGCCAATGAGCGGCTCTTC
CASSTPGLVANERLF
>15|TRBJ1-6|TRBV15|.|.
TGTGCCACCAGCAGGGTCAGGGCTCGGAGATCACCCCACCCCTTT
CATSRVRARRSPHPF
>15|TRBJ1-6|TRBV2|.|.
TGTGCCAGCAGTGTCCGGGGGGTGGATAATTCACCCCTCCACTTT
CASSVRGVDNSPLHF
>14|TRBJ1-5|TRBV19|many|.
TGTGCCAGTAGTATAGGAGGCGGTTATCAGCCCCAGCATTTT
CASSIGGGYQPQHF
>18|TRBJ2-1|TRBV14|.|TRBD1
TGTGCCAGCAGCCAAGATCGGGACAGCAATCAGCCTTACAATGAGCAGTTCTTC
CASSQDRDSNQPYNEQFF
>14|TRBJ2-7|TRBV7-6|.|.
TGTGCCAGCAGCTTAGGGCCGGGGGCTGGCGAGCAGTACTTC
CASSLGPGAGEQYF
>13|TRBJ1-1|TRBV2|.|TRBD1
TGTGCCAGCAGTGTGGGACAGGTAAATACGCAGTTCTTT
CASSVGQVNTQFF
>17|TRBJ2-3|TRBV7-3|.|TRBD2
TGTGCCACCAGCATTACTAGCGGAGGAGCAGAGACAGATACGCAGTATTTT
CATSITSGGAETDTQYF
>12|TRBJ2-2|TRBV20-1|.|.
TGCAGTGCCCCAGGGGCAAATGAGCAGCTGTTTTTT
CSAPGANEQLFF
>14|TRBJ1-1|TRBV29-1|many|.
TGCAGCGTCAAAGGGGAGGGGATCGGCACTGAAGCTTTCTTT
CSVKGEGIGTEAFF
>14|TRBJ1-4|TRBV7-3|.|TRBD1
TGTGCCAGCAGCCGGGACAGGGCTGATGAAACCCTGTTTTTT
CASSRDRADETLFF
>16|TRBJ1-4|TRBV5-1|.|.
TGCGCCAGTACCAGAGAAGATACCACCAAGGGAGAAAAACTGTTTTTT
CASTREDTTKGEKLFF
>15|TRBJ1-2|TRBV4-1|.|TRBD1
TGCGCCAGCAGCCTCGACAGGGGGGAAGGAAATGGCTACACCTTC
CASSLDRGEGNGYTF
>12|TRBJ1-1|TRBV20-1|.|.
TGCAGTGCTAAGATAAGACAGCCTGAAGCCTTCTTT
CSAKIRQPEAFF
>12|TRBJ1-5|TRBV5-4|.|.
TGTGCCAGCAGCTTCGGGGGCCGAGCCCAGCATTTT
CASSFGGRAQHF
>14|TRBJ1-2|TRBV20-1|many|.
TGCAGTGCTAGAGAGGAACAGGGAATTTATGGCTACACCTTC
CSAREEQGIYGYTF
>14|TRBJ2-3|TRBV5-4|once|TRBD1
TGTGCCAGCAGCAGGCAGGGGGCCACAGATACGCAGTATTTT
CASSRQGATDTQYF
>16|TRBJ1-1|TRBV7-2|.|.
TGTGCCAGCAGCTTAGAGTCAGCGGGTCTTAACACTGAAGCTTTCTTT
CASSLESAGLNTEAFF
>13|TRBJ1-3|TRBV10-3|.|.
TGTGCCATCAGTGGGGACACCACTGGGACCATCCATTTT
CAISGDTTGTIHF
>13|TRBJ2-2|TRBV12-5|many|.
TGTGCTAGTGGTTTGTTTGACACCGGGGAGCTGTTTTTT
CASGLFDTGELFF
>17|TRBJ2-3|TRBV9|.|TRBD2
TGTGCCAGCAGCTTGACTAGCGGGGGGGTCCTCCTAGATACGCAGTATTTT
CASSLTSGGVLLDTQYF
>11|TRBJ2-1|TRBV12-3/TRBV12-4|many|.
TGTGCCAGCAGTTTGGTAGACGAGCAGTTCTTC
CASSLVDEQFF